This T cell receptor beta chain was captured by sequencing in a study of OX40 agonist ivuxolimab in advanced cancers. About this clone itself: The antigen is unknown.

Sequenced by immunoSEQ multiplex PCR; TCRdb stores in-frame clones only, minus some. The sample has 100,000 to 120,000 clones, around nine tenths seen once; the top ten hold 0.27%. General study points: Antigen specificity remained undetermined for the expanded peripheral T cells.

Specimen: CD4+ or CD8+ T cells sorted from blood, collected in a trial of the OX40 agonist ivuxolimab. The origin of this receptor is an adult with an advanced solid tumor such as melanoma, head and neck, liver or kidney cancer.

The CDR3 here is CASSEPSSGANVLTF. CDR3 DNA sequence: TGTGCCAGCAGTGAACCGTCCTCTGGGGCCAACGTCCTGACTTTC. The chain couples TRBV6-1 to TRBJ2-6, with D unresolved. The CDR3 covers 15 residues. V lost 2 bases and J lost 0, with 5 bases in between. Germline V lookup: CDR1 MNHNS, CDR2 SASEGT.